Listed below are T cell receptor beta chains from one sample, sequenced in a study of T cell responses to AZD1222 COVID-19 vaccine. Libraries were prepared by immunoSEQ multiplex PCR; TCRdb keeps only in-frame clonotypes and omits some of them. The table records 210,000 or so clones, approximately 94% of them present only once. The input for sequencing was peripheral blood, taken 28 days after the second dose of the MenACWY control vaccine. The origin of the receptors is an adult who received the MenACWY meningococcal vaccine as a control. Each CDR3 is given with its conserved first and last residue. A D gene is named only where the DNA matches it firmly. Only some rows state a clone size, as once, few, many or a class for expanded clones.

clone_size: NA; j_call: TRBJ2-1; d_call: NA; v_call: TRBV10-3; cdr3_aa: CAAKQGPGNEQFF; cdr3_nt: TGTGCCGCGAAACAGGGACCTGGGAATGAGCAGTTCTTC
clone_size: NA; j_call: TRBJ1-6; d_call: TRBD1; v_call: TRBV14; cdr3_aa: CASRQGFYSPLHF; cdr3_nt: TGTGCCAGCAGACAGGGGTTTTATTCACCCCTCCACTTT
clone_size: NA; j_call: TRBJ1-4; d_call: NA; v_call: TRBV4-2; cdr3_aa: CASSQDTGRPNEKLFF; cdr3_nt: TGTGCCAGCAGCCAAGATACGGGGCGGCCTAATGAAAAACTGTTTTTT
clone_size: NA; j_call: TRBJ1-2; d_call: NA; v_call: TRBV7-2; cdr3_aa: CASSLPQGYDGYTF; cdr3_nt: TGTGCCAGCAGCTTACCGCAGGGTTATGATGGCTACACCTTC
clone_size: NA; j_call: TRBJ2-2; d_call: NA; v_call: TRBV19; cdr3_aa: CASSGSNTGELFF; cdr3_nt: TGTGCCAGTAGCGGGAGTAATACCGGGGAGCTGTTTTTT
clone_size: NA; j_call: TRBJ1-5; d_call: NA; v_call: TRBV5-1; cdr3_aa: CASSLWAGNQPQHF; cdr3_nt: TGCGCCAGCAGCTTGTGGGCAGGGAATCAGCCCCAGCATTTT
clone_size: NA; j_call: TRBJ2-5; d_call: NA; v_call: TRBV6-5; cdr3_aa: CASSYSAGVGETQYF; cdr3_nt: TGTGCCAGCAGTTACTCGGCAGGGGTGGGGGAGACCCAGTACTTC
clone_size: NA; j_call: TRBJ1-4; d_call: TRBD1; v_call: TRBV5-3; cdr3_aa: CARSYPGGNEKLFF; cdr3_nt: TGTGCCAGAAGCTATCCAGGGGGTAATGAAAAACTGTTTTTT
clone_size: NA; j_call: TRBJ1-5; d_call: NA; v_call: TRBV28; cdr3_aa: CASSLSLQPQHF; cdr3_nt: TGTGCCAGCAGTTTAAGTCTCCAGCCCCAGCATTTT
clone_size: NA; j_call: TRBJ2-2; d_call: NA; v_call: TRBV30; cdr3_aa: CAWRGSNTGELFF; cdr3_nt: TGTGCCTGGCGGGGGTCAAACACCGGGGAGCTGTTTTTT
clone_size: NA; j_call: TRBJ2-7; d_call: TRBD1; v_call: TRBV11-2; cdr3_aa: CASSLDGGTGAVYEQYF; cdr3_nt: TGTGCCAGCAGCTTAGATGGGGGGACAGGGGCGGTCTACGAGCAGTACTTC
clone_size: NA; j_call: TRBJ1-1; d_call: NA; v_call: TRBV19; cdr3_aa: CASSFLGGLGNTEAFF; cdr3_nt: TGTGCCAGTAGTTTTCTGGGTGGACTGGGGAACACTGAAGCTTTCTTT
clone_size: once; j_call: TRBJ2-1; d_call: NA; v_call: TRBV14; cdr3_aa: CASSPREAEQFF; cdr3_nt: TGTGCCAGCAGCCCTAGGGAGGCGGAGCAGTTCTTC
clone_size: NA; j_call: TRBJ2-6; d_call: NA; v_call: TRBV5-1; cdr3_aa: CASSARDSGANVLTF; cdr3_nt: TGCGCCAGCAGCGCCAGGGATTCTGGGGCCAACGTCCTGACTTTC
clone_size: NA; j_call: TRBJ2-7; d_call: NA; v_call: TRBV28; cdr3_aa: CASSLWDTLGEQYF; cdr3_nt: TGTGCCAGCAGTTTATGGGACACCTTGGGGGAGCAGTACTTC
clone_size: NA; j_call: TRBJ2-7; d_call: NA; v_call: TRBV7-9; cdr3_aa: CASSLLPGPEQYF; cdr3_nt: TGTGCCAGCAGCTTACTCCCAGGCCCCGAGCAGTACTTC
clone_size: NA; j_call: TRBJ1-1; d_call: NA; v_call: TRBV10-3; cdr3_aa: CAISAENSVTQNTEAFF; cdr3_nt: TGTGCCATCAGTGCGGAAAACTCGGTTACACAGAACACTGAAGCTTTCTTT
clone_size: NA; j_call: TRBJ1-1; d_call: NA; v_call: TRBV6-5; cdr3_aa: CASSRDGIEAFF; cdr3_nt: TGTGCCAGCAGCCGAGACGGTATAGAAGCTTTCTTT
clone_size: NA; j_call: TRBJ1-4; d_call: NA; v_call: TRBV7-9; cdr3_aa: CASSSEGRANEKLFF; cdr3_nt: TGTGCCAGCAGCTCCGAGGGGAGGGCTAATGAAAAACTGTTTTTT
clone_size: NA; j_call: TRBJ1-6; d_call: NA; v_call: TRBV4-3; cdr3_aa: CASSQVPREEHLHF; cdr3_nt: TGCGCCAGCAGCCAGGTTCCCAGGGAAGAGCACCTCCACTTT
clone_size: NA; j_call: TRBJ2-5; d_call: NA; v_call: TRBV28; cdr3_aa: CASSFRTGGGETQYF; cdr3_nt: TGTGCCAGCAGTTTTCGCACAGGAGGGGGGGAGACCCAGTACTTC
clone_size: NA; j_call: TRBJ1-5; d_call: NA; v_call: TRBV28; cdr3_aa: CASNRESNQPQHF; cdr3_nt: TGTGCCAGCAACAGGGAGAGCAATCAGCCCCAGCATTTT
clone_size: NA; j_call: TRBJ1-2; d_call: NA; v_call: TRBV9; cdr3_aa: CASSVVAGPNYGYTF; cdr3_nt: TGTGCCAGCAGCGTAGTAGCTGGGCCTAACTATGGCTACACCTTC
clone_size: NA; j_call: TRBJ2-7; d_call: TRBD1; v_call: TRBV4-3; cdr3_aa: CASSPDRGPYEQYF; cdr3_nt: TGCGCCAGCAGCCCAGACAGGGGGCCCTACGAGCAGTACTTC
clone_size: NA; j_call: TRBJ1-1; d_call: NA; v_call: TRBV27; cdr3_aa: CASSQGGTEAFF; cdr3_nt: TGTGCCAGCAGTCAAGGTGGAACTGAAGCTTTCTTT
clone_size: NA; j_call: TRBJ1-1; d_call: TRBD1; v_call: TRBV7-9; cdr3_aa: CASSFLVGQGGEAFF; cdr3_nt: TGTGCCAGCAGCTTTCTCGTCGGACAGGGGGGTGAGGCTTTCTTT